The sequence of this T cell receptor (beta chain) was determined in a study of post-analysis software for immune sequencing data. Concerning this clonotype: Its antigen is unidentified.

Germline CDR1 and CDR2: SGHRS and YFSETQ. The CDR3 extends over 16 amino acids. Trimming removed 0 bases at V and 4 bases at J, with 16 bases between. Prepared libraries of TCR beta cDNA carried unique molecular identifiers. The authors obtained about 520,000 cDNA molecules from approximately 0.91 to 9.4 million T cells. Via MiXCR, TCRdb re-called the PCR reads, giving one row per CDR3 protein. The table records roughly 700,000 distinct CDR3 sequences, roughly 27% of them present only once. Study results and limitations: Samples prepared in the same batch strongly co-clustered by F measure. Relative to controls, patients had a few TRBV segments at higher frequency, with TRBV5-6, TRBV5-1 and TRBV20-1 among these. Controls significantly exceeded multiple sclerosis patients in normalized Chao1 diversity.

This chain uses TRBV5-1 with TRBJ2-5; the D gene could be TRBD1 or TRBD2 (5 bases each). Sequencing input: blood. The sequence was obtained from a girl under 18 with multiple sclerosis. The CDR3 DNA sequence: TGCGCCAGCAGCTTGGCAGTAGGGGATGGGAGAGAGACCCAGTACTTC. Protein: CASSLAVGDGRETQYF.